The 22 T cell receptor beta chains below were found in one sample sequenced in a study of T cell changes during pregnancy in multiple sclerosis. Libraries were prepared by immunoSEQ multiplex PCR; TCRdb keeps only in-frame clonotypes and omits some of them. The sample has 33,000 or so clones, around 90% seen once. The sample consisted of peripheral blood, taken in the third trimester of pregnancy. The receptors originated from a female donor in good health, enrolled as a control in a pregnancy study.

V and J are TRBV28 and TRBJ2-4, with D possibly TRBD2 on 5 matching bases. There are 13 residues in the CDR3. The germline V gene has CDR1 MDHEN and CDR2 SYDVKM. V was trimmed by 7 bases and J by 2 bases, leaving 9 bases between them. Here the CDR3 DNA reads TGTGCCAGCACCTCCGGGACCAAAAACATTCAGTACTTC. Residues: CASTSGTKNIQYF.

This rearrangement joins TRBV9 to TRBJ2-1; tentatively, D is TRBD2 (6 bases). The germline CDR1 and CDR2 sequences are SGDLS and YYNGEE. V was pared by 3 bases and J by 2 bases, with 9 bases between. The CDR3 runs to 14 residues. CDR3 coding DNA: TGTGCCAGCAGCGGAGCGGGCACCTACAATGAGCAGTTCTTC. Translating gives CASSGAGTYNEQFF.

The chain carries TRBV4-1 and TRBJ2-5, with 7 bases identical to TRBD1. The CDR3 length is 17 residues. The germline CDR1 and CDR2 sequences are MGHRA and YSYEKL. J gave up 2 bases and V 1 base, and 10 bases lay outside the gene matches. This CDR3 reads CASSQAMDLGQQETQYF. The DNA for the CDR3 is TGCGCCAGCAGCCAAGCCATGGACCTGGGACAGCAAGAGACCCAGTACTTC.

V usage is TRBV6-1 and J usage is TRBJ2-1, with 11 bases aligning to TRBD2. Germline CDR1 is MNHNS and CDR2 is SASEGT. This CDR3 is 16 amino acids long. V shed 4 bases, J shed 10 bases, and the junction held 12 bases outside the gene matches. The DNA of the CDR3 is TGTGCCAGCAGTGCTTCCTCTAGCGGGAGGCCTCCGGAGCAGTTCTTC. Protein product: CASSASSSGRPPEQFF.

The chain has TRBV5-1 and TRBJ2-1, with 12 bases aligning to TRBD2. The CDR3 extends over 16 amino acids. After removal of 4 bases from V and 5 bases from J, the junction contained 7 bases not matched to a gene. Germline CDR1 SGHRS, CDR2 YFSETQ. CDR3 in amino acids: CASSPRLAGGNNEQFF. CDR3 in DNA: TGCGCCAGCAGCCCTCGGCTAGCGGGGGGGAACAATGAGCAGTTCTTC.

The chain recombines TRBV5-1 with TRBJ2-3; D may be TRBD1 (6 bases). The CDR3 runs to 14 residues. The V end lost 4 bases, the J end lost 6 bases, and 15 bases lay between the germline ends. Germline V gene lookup returns CDR1 SGHRS and CDR2 YFSETQ. Written as DNA, the CDR3 is TGCGCCAGCAGCAACGGACAGCTCGGCGATACGCAGTATTTT. Protein product: CASSNGQLGDTQYF.

The CDR3: CASSPGRTYGYTF. As DNA, the CDR3 is TGTGCCAGCAGCCCTGGGAGAACTTATGGCTACACCTTC. The chain employs TRBV11-2 and TRBJ1-2; D not resolved. CDR3 length: 13 amino acids. V was shortened by 5 bases and J by 5 bases, with 12 bases between the two germline ends. Per germline, CDR1 SGHAT and CDR2 FQNNGV. Full variable domain (outside the CDR3, taken from reference TRBV11-2 and TRBJ1-2): EAGVAQSPRYKIIEKRQSVAFWCNPISGHATLYWYQQILGQGPKLLIQFQNNGVVDDSQLPKDRFSAERLKGVDSTLKIQPAKLEDSAVYLCASSPGRTYGYTFGSGTRLTVV.

V is TRBV7-9 and J is TRBJ1-4, with D perhaps TRBD1 (6 bases). Trimming removed 6 bases at V and 11 bases at J, with 16 bases between. The germline V gene encodes CDR1 SEHNR and CDR2 FQNEAQ (reference sequence). The CDR3 is 13 amino acids. Here the CDR3 DNA reads TGTGCCAGCAGGCCTTGGGGGGGCGAGAAACTGTTTTTT. As protein: CASRPWGGEKLFF.

The gene calls are TRBV10-3 and TRBJ2-1; 11 nucleotides agree with TRBD2. CDR3 length: 17 residues. V was clipped by 5 bases and J by 4 bases; unmatched bases: 10. CDR1 and CDR2 from the germline V gene are ENHRY and SYGVKD. CDR3 in amino acids: CAISFSGGAGVYNEQFF. The CDR3 DNA is TGTGCCATCAGTTTTAGCGGGGGGGCCGGGGTTTACAATGAGCAGTTCTTC.

The chain employs TRBV27 and TRBJ2-7, with TRBD1 matching over 8 bases. The V and J ends lost 2 bases and 4 bases, in that order; junction bases with no gene match: 7. The CDR3 runs to 15 residues. The V gene's germline CDR1 is MNHEY and CDR2 SMNVEV (reference sequence). CDR3 nucleotide sequence: TGTGCCAGCAGTTTACAGGGGGCGATCGGTTACGAGCAGTACTTC. Amino acid sequence: CASSLQGAIGYEQYF.

This clone appeared once. J is TRBJ1-5 and V is TRBV19; 9 bases fit TRBD1. CDR1 is LNHDA and CDR2 is SQIVND in the germline V gene (reference sequence). V lost 3 bases to trimming and J lost 5 bases; unmatched junction nucleotides: 20. This CDR3 spans 20 amino acids. CDR3 protein: CASSMGGDRARSGAYQPQHF. The CDR3 nucleotides are TGTGCCAGTAGTATGGGGGGGGACAGGGCCCGATCGGGGGCTTATCAGCCCCAGCATTTT.

V is TRBV30 and J is TRBJ1-2, with 8 bases that match TRBD1. With 0 bases clipped from V and 5 bases from J, the junction kept 8 bases outside the gene matches. This CDR3 is built from 15 residues. The germline V gene has CDR1 GTSNPN and CDR2 SVGIG (reference sequence). The CDR3 DNA follows: TGTGCCTGGAGTGTAGGGACAGGAGTCCCGTATGGCTACACCTTC. As protein: CAWSVGTGVPYGYTF.

The chain is built from TRBV11-1 and TRBJ2-7; D is possibly TRBD2 (5 bases). Trimming took 1 base from V and 4 from J, leaving 11 bases between them. Germline assignment: CDR1 SGHAT and CDR2 FQDESV (reference sequence). The CDR3 covers 14 residues. In DNA form, the CDR3 reads TGTGCCAGCAGCTTAGAACTAGGACCTTACGAGCAGTACTTC. This gives the protein CASSLELGPYEQYF.

The V call is TRBV9, the J call TRBJ2-1, with 7 nucleotides matching TRBD2. J lost 2 bases, V lost 4 bases, and 9 bases had no gene match. The length of the CDR3 is 16 residues. Germline V gene sequence: CDR1 SGDLS, CDR2 YYNGEE. CDR3 DNA sequence: TGTGCCAGCAGCCCTCAAGCGGGGATGCCCTACAATGAGCAGTTCTTC. It translates to CASSPQAGMPYNEQFF.

This clone was picked up one time. V usage is TRBV7-9 and J usage is TRBJ1-3; D is unresolved. Looked up from germline, CDR1 is SEHNR and CDR2 is FQNEAQ (reference sequence). The CDR3 has 15 residues. The ends were cut back, 1 base at V and 0 bases at J, with 7 bases in the middle. CDR3 sequence reads: CASSLGESSGNTIYF. The CDR3 DNA follows: TGTGCCAGCAGCTTAGGGGAGAGCTCTGGAAACACCATATATTTT.

The chain carries TRBV10-3 and TRBJ1-1; 10 bases are shared with TRBD1. The V segment lost 5 bases and the J segment 7 bases; nucleotides outside the gene matches: 13. The CDR3 is made up of 16 amino acids. Per the germline V gene, CDR1 is ENHRY and CDR2 is SYGVKD. This CDR3 is CAISSGTGEFLGEAFF. The CDR3 bases are TGTGCCATCAGTAGCGGGACAGGGGAATTTTTAGGTGAAGCTTTCTTT.

The gene calls are TRBV27 and TRBJ1-1, with TRBD1 as a possible D gene (5 bases). The germline V and J ends were trimmed by 2 bases and 5 bases, with 12 bases remaining between them. Germline V gene lookup returns CDR1 MNHEY and CDR2 SMNVEV (reference sequence). This CDR3 has 14 residues. Written as DNA, the CDR3 is TGTGCCAGCAGTTTACTAGGGGCCGGGACTGAAGCTTTCTTT. This codes for CASSLLGAGTEAFF.

DNA for the CDR3: TGCGCCAGCAGCCCGGCAGGTCAGGGGGCGAATCAGCCCCAGCATTTT. Translation gives CASSPAGQGANQPQHF. The chain joins TRBV5-1 to TRBJ1-5; 8 nucleotides agree with TRBD1. The length of the CDR3 is 16 residues. V was pared by 4 bases and J by 4 bases, with 10 bases of the junction left unmatched. In germline, CDR1 is SGHRS, CDR2 YFSETQ. The complete variable domain, with remaining parts taken from reference TRBV5-1 and TRBJ1-5, reads KAGVTQTPRYLIKTRGQQVTLSCSPISGHRSVSWYQQTPGQGLQFLFEYFSETQRNKGNFPGRFSGRQFSNSRSEMNVSTLELGDSALYLCASSPAGQGANQPQHFGDGTRLSIL.

For this clone: Additional DNA sequences in this sample encode the identical CDR3. V usage is TRBV7-2 and J usage is TRBJ2-7, with 10 bases fitting TRBD2. The germline gives CDR1 SGHTA, CDR2 FQGNSA. V trimming: 1 base; J trimming: 3 bases; junction bases outside the gene matches: 3. The CDR3 has 15 residues. In DNA, the CDR3 is TGTGCCAGCAGCTTAGTGGCTAGCGGGAGCTACGAGCAGTACTTC. Residues: CASSLVASGSYEQYF.

The chain uses TRBV7-9 and TRBJ1-3; tentative D call: TRBD1 (6 bases). Between the trimmed V and J ends, which lost 1 base and 8 bases, there was a span of 12 bases. Germline V gene data show CDR1 as SEHNR and CDR2 as FQNEAQ (reference sequence). This CDR3 is built from 14 residues. The CDR3 nucleotides read TGTGCCAGCAGCTTAGGGGACACTATACACACCATATATTTT. Its translation is CASSLGDTIHTIYF.

This sequence joins TRBV9 and TRBJ1-1; D gene uncertain. Germline V gene sequence: CDR1 SGDLS, CDR2 YYNGEE. V dropped 0 bases and J dropped 2 bases, with 5 bases sitting between them. This CDR3 has 13 amino acids. The CDR3 protein is CASSVEQNTEAFF. The CDR3 region has the DNA TGTGCCAGCAGCGTAGAACAAAACACTGAAGCTTTCTTT.

The chain is built from TRBV23-1 and TRBJ2-4; TRBD2 aligns across 7 bases. TRBV23-1 counts as an open reading frame of uncertain function. The CDR3 covers 16 residues. The junction had 4 bases not matched to a gene; V was cut back by 2 bases and J by 0 bases. The CDR3 reads CASSQGGRGAKNIQYF. The CDR3 nucleotides are TGCGCCAGCAGTCAAGGAGGGAGGGGAGCCAAAAACATTCAGTACTTC.